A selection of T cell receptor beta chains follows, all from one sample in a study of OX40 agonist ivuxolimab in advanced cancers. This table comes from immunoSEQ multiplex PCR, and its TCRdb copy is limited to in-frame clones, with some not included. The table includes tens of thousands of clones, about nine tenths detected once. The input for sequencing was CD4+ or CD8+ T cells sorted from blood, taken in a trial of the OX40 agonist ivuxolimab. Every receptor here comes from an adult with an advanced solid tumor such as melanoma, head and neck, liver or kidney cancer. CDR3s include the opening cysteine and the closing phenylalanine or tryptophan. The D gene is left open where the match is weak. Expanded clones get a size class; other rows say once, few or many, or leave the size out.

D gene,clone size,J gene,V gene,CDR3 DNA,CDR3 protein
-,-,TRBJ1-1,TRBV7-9,TGTGCCAGCACCCCCCAGAACACTGAAGCTTTCTTT,CASTPQNTEAFF
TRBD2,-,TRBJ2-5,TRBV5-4,TGTGCCAGCAGCTTGGGACTAGCGGGGGCCCAAGAGACCCAGTACTTC,CASSLGLAGAQETQYF
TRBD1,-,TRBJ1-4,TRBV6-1,TGTGCCAGCAGTAAGACAGGGGCCTATGAAAAACTGTTTTTT,CASSKTGAYEKLFF
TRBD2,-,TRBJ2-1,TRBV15,TGTGCCACCAGCAGATTCTTAAACCTCGCGGGAGCCACCAATGAGCAGTTCTTC,CATSRFLNLAGATNEQFF
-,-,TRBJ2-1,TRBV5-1,TGCGCCAGCAGCTTGTCAGGGGCCACCTACAATGAGCAGTTCTTC,CASSLSGATYNEQFF
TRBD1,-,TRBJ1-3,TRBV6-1,TGTGCCAGCACCACAGGGGAAGCGGGAAACACCATATATTTT,CASTTGEAGNTIYF
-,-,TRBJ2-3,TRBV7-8,TGTGCCAGCAGCCGAAACGTAGATACGCAGTATTTT,CASSRNVDTQYF
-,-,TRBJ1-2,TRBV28,TGTGCCAGCAGTTTACCGGGGGCAGCCTATGGCTACACCTTC,CASSLPGAAYGYTF
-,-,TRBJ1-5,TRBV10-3,TGTGCCATCAGCGGGGGAGAGAGGCAGCCCCAGCATTTT,CAISGGERQPQHF
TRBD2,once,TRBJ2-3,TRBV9,TGTGCCAGCAGCCCCAAACTAGCGGGAGGGGGCACAGATACGCAGTATTTT,CASSPKLAGGGTDTQYF
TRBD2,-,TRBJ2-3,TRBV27,TGTGCCAGCAGACCCCGCCTTTGGGGGGGAGACACAGATACGCAGTATTTT,CASRPRLWGGDTDTQYF
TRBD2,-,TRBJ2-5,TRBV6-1,TGTGCCAGCAGTGAAGCAAAGCGGGGGGGCCGGCAAGAGACCCAGTACTTC,CASSEAKRGGRQETQYF
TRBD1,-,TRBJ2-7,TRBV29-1,TGCAGCGCCGGTAGTAACAGGGGTGGAGAGCAGTACTTC,CSAGSNRGGEQYF
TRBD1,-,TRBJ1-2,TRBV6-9,TGTGCCAGCAGGCTCGGACAGGGGGCATATGGCTACACCTTC,CASRLGQGAYGYTF
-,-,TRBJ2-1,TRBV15,TGTGCCACCAGCAGAGTTAAAAGCGATGAGCAGTTCTTC,CATSRVKSDEQFF
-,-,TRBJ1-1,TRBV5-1,TGCGCCAGCAGCAATTCAGGATCCACTGAAGCTTTCTTT,CASSNSGSTEAFF
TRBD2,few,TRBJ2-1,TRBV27,TGTGCCAGCAGTAAAGGACTAGCGGGAAACAATGAGCAGTTCTTC,CASSKGLAGNNEQFF
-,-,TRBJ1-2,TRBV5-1,TGCGCCAGCAGCGCGCAGGGTAACTATGGCTACACCTTC,CASSAQGNYGYTF
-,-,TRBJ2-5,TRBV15,TGTGCCACCAGCAGAGAGAGGGGGGCCACCGGGGAGACCCAGTACTTC,CATSRERGATGETQYF
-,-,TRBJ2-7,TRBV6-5,TGTGCCAGCAGTTACTCGTGGGATTGGCCCTACGAGCAGTACTTC,CASSYSWDWPYEQYF
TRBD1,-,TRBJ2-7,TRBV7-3,TGTGCCAGCAGCTTATTCGGGACAGCCGGAAACGAGCAGTACTTC,CASSLFGTAGNEQYF
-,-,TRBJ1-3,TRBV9,TGTGCCAGCAGCCTCGGGGGAGGATCTGGAAACACCATATATTTT,CASSLGGGSGNTIYF